One sample yielded the 32 T cell receptor beta chains listed below, sequenced in a study of T-cell memory formation after mild COVID-19. TCRdb redid the calling of the 5' RACE reads with MiXCR, one entry per CDR3 protein. The sample yields some 290,000 distinct CDR3 sequences, about a sixth seen once. Source material: PBMCs or a T cell subset sorted from them (not recorded which). These receptors came from a man aged 18 to 35 who had mild COVID-19 (a few samples of this study predate the infection). Cell type and time point are not known.

There are a few counts of this clonotype. The genes are TRBV4-1 and TRBJ2-3; TRBD2 agrees at 10 bases. The germline V gene has CDR1 MGHRA and CDR2 YSYEKL. The junction had 14 bases not matched to a gene; V was cut back by 5 bases and J by 6 bases. The CDR3 is made up of 17 amino acids. The CDR3 DNA reads as TGCGCCAGCAGCTTACGTAGAATAGCGGGGGGATGGGATACGCAGTATTTT. It is translated as CASSLRRIAGGWDTQYF.

There are a few counts of this clonotype. The chain employs TRBV7-2 and TRBJ1-5; 8 bases agree with TRBD1. The germline V gene has CDR1 SGHTA and CDR2 FQGNSA. This CDR3 has 14 amino acids. Unmatched junction bases numbered 4, after V lost 5 bases and J lost 4 bases. The CDR3 loop reads CASSPRQGNQPQHF. As DNA, the CDR3 is TGTGCCAGCAGCCCCCGACAGGGGAATCAGCCCCAGCATTTT.

This clonotype was counted only a few times. V and J are TRBV20-1 and TRBJ2-5; 9 nucleotides align to TRBD1. The CDR3 extends over 15 amino acids. Per the germline V gene, CDR1 is DFQATT and CDR2 is SNEGSKA (reference sequence). V dropped 5 bases and J dropped 4; count of bases not matched to a gene: 11. This chain's CDR3 is CSAVPGQGSGETQYF. CDR3 DNA sequence: TGCAGTGCTGTTCCGGGACAGGGTAGCGGAGAGACCCAGTACTTC.

This clonotype was recorded a few times. V is TRBV7-9 and J is TRBJ2-7, with TRBD1 identical over 7 bases. The length of the CDR3 is 15 residues. V dropped 4 bases and J dropped 4; count of bases not matched to a gene: 10. Germline V gene data show CDR1 as SEHNR and CDR2 as FQNEAQ (reference sequence). In DNA, the CDR3 is TGTGCCAGCAGCTCGAGGGGGAAGGGGGCTTACGAGCAGTACGTC. Its protein product is CASSSRGKGAYEQYV.

CDR3 in DNA: TGTGCCAGCAGCTTGGGACGCTCGGAGACCCAGTACTTC. It yields the protein CASSLGRSETQYF. J is TRBJ2-5 and V is TRBV7-2; D could derive from TRBD1 or TRBD2 (5 bases each). CDR3 length equals 13 residues. Germline V CDR1 and CDR2: SGHTA, FQGNSA. V was clipped by 3 bases and J by 5 bases, with 10 bases between them.

Many counts were recorded for this clonotype. The chain carries TRBV27 and TRBJ2-5, with 9 positions matching TRBD1. Germline V gene sequence: CDR1 MNHEY, CDR2 SMNVEV (reference sequence). The CDR3 extends over 14 amino acids. J gave up 9 bases and V 6 bases, and 11 bases lay outside the gene matches. The CDR3 nucleotides read TGTGCCAGCAGCTTACAGGGACAGGGTATCGCCCAGTACTTC. Amino acids: CASSLQGQGIAQYF.

This clonotype was counted only a few times. The chain combines TRBV5-6 with TRBJ1-3; D is unresolved. Germline loops: CDR1 SGHDT, CDR2 YYEEEE. V lost 0 bases and J 0 bases, leaving 7 bases between the germline ends. This CDR3 contains 15 residues. The CDR3 sequence: CASSLGTYSGNTIYF. CDR3 DNA sequence: TGTGCCAGCAGCTTGGGGACGTACTCTGGAAACACCATATATTTT. The full variable domain, its missing parts supplied by reference TRBV5-6 and TRBJ1-3, is DAGVTQSPTHLIKTRGQQVTLRCSPKSGHDTVSWYQQALGQGPQFIFQYYEEEERQRGNFPDRFSGHQFPNYSSELNVNALLLGDSALYLCASSLGTYSGNTIYFGEGSWLTVV.

This clonotype occurred a few times. The chain employs TRBV28 and TRBJ2-3; D not certain. The ends were cut back, 7 bases at V and 2 bases at J, with 10 bases in the middle. From germline, CDR1 is MDHEN and CDR2 SYDVKM. CDR3 size: 13 residues. The CDR3 nucleotides are TGTGCCAGCAAGTCAGTTTCCACAGATACGCAGTATTTT. It translates to CASKSVSTDTQYF.

This clonotype was observed a few times. The chain employs TRBV18 and TRBJ2-6, with no clear D. Trimming took off 6 bases at V and 2 bases at J, with 11 bases between the two ends. The CDR3 length is 15 residues. The germline V gene has CDR1 KGHSH and CDR2 LQKENI. In DNA, the CDR3 is TGTGCCAGCTCGCCCAACAGTGCTGGGGCCAACGTCCTGACTTTC. Its protein is CASSPNSAGANVLTF.

There are a few counts of this clonotype. This chain uses TRBV7-8 with TRBJ1-1; D remains ambiguous. Germline V gene data show CDR1 as SGHVS and CDR2 as FQNEAQ. Trimming removed 0 bases from V and 3 bases from J, with 8 bases in between. The CDR3 is 14 residues long. The CDR3: CASSLARRDTEAFF. The CDR3 bases are TGTGCCAGCAGCTTAGCGAGGAGGGACACTGAAGCTTTCTTT.

The gene calls are TRBV5-1 and TRBJ2-4, with a weak D call TRBD1 (7 bases). CDR3 length equals 14 residues. V lost 5 bases to trimming and J lost 5 bases, with 14 bases between them. Germline CDR1 reads SGHRS; CDR2 reads YFSETQ. The CDR3 coding sequence is TGCGCCAGCAGTTCCCAGGGGGGTGAAAACATTCAGTACTTC. This sequence encodes CASSSQGGENIQYF.

This clonotype was counted only a few times. This chain joins TRBV5-6 and TRBJ2-7, with D unresolved. Trimming cost V 2 bases and J 3 bases, with 9 bases left between them. Germline V gene data show CDR1 as SGHDT and CDR2 as YYEEEE. CDR3 size: 13 residues. CDR3 sequence reads: CASSFQRLYEQYV. Here the CDR3 DNA reads TGTGCCAGCAGCTTCCAGAGACTCTACGAGCAGTACGTC.

This clonotype was picked up a small number of times. V gene TRBV7-9 combines with J gene TRBJ2-7, with D possibly TRBD2 on 5 matching bases. Germline CDR1 SEHNR, CDR2 FQNEAQ (reference sequence). V was clipped by 7 bases and J by 6 bases, with 28 bases between them. CDR3 length: 17 residues. The CDR3 spells CASIAYYGIKGRGEQYF. CDR3 in DNA: TGTGCCAGCATAGCTTATTACGGGATAAAGGGTAGAGGCGAGCAGTACTTC. Based on the CDR3 plus reference TRBV7-9 and TRBJ2-7, the full variable domain is DTGVSQNPRHKITKRGQNVTFRCDPISEHNRLYWYRQTLGQGPEFLTYFQNEAQLEKSRLLSDRFSAERPKGSFSTLEIQRTEQGDSAMYLCASIAYYGIKGRGEQYFGPGTRLTVT.

This clonotype occurred a few times. The DNA for the CDR3 is TGTGCCAGCAGTTACGGTTGGGGCTACACCTTC. Its translation is CASSYGWGYTF. V gene TRBV6-5 combines with J gene TRBJ1-2; no firm D call. The CDR3 is 11 amino acids. The germline V gene has CDR1 MNHEY and CDR2 SVGAGI. The ends were cut back, 2 bases at V and 8 bases at J, with 6 bases in the middle.

This chain links TRBV6-5 with TRBJ1-2; D not resolved. Germline V gene sequence: CDR1 MNHEY, CDR2 SVGAGI. The CDR3 is 14 residues long. V lost 6 bases and J 0 bases, leaving 11 bases between the germline ends. The CDR3 loop reads CASSAPGTNYGYTF. The CDR3 region has the DNA TGTGCCAGCAGCGCACCGGGAACTAACTATGGCTACACCTTC.

The sample holds a few counts of this clonotype. This chain links TRBV11-2 with TRBJ2-1; 10 bases line up with TRBD2. The germline V gene has CDR1 SGHAT and CDR2 FQNNGV. The J segment lost 12 bases and the V segment lost 5 bases, leaving 10 bases of the junction unmatched. The CDR3 has 14 amino acids. The CDR3 sequence is CASSPERGGLGQFF. CDR3 in DNA: TGTGCCAGCAGCCCCGAGCGGGGGGGCCTAGGGCAGTTCTTC.

This clonotype was seen a handful of times. The chain uses TRBV5-1 and TRBJ2-7; 9 nucleotides align to TRBD1. The length of the CDR3 is 14 residues. The V segment lost 6 bases and the J segment 5 bases; nucleotides outside the gene matches: 9. Germline V CDR1 and CDR2: SGHRS, YFSETQ. CDR3 amino acids: CASNEGTGHNEQYF. CDR3 bases: TGCGCCAGCAACGAGGGGACAGGGCACAACGAGCAGTACTTC.

This clonotype occurred a few times. This sequence joins TRBV5-1 and TRBJ2-3, with TRBD1 matching over 8 bases. V trimming: 5 bases; J trimming: 6 bases; junction bases outside the gene matches: 8. The length of the CDR3 is 14 residues. Germline CDR1 and CDR2: SGHRS and YFSETQ. The CDR3: CASSHGQGEDTQYF. DNA for the CDR3: TGCGCCAGCAGTCATGGACAGGGAGAGGATACGCAGTATTTT. Full variable domain (rest looked up from reference TRBV5-1 and TRBJ2-3): KAGVTQTPRYLIKTRGQQVTLSCSPISGHRSVSWYQQTPGQGLQFLFEYFSETQRNKGNFPGRFSGRQFSNSRSEMNVSTLELGDSALYLCASSHGQGEDTQYFGPGTRLTVL.

The chain recombines TRBV18 with TRBJ2-3; unclear D gene. The CDR3 is 15 amino acids. CDR1 and CDR2 from the germline V gene are KGHSH and LQKENI. The V end was cut by 2 bases, the J end by 2 bases, with 11 bases between. For the CDR3, the DNA is TGTGCCAGCTCACCAAGGCAGGAGCCCACAGATACGCAGTATTTT. As protein: CASSPRQEPTDTQYF.

V usage is TRBV3-1 and J usage is TRBJ2-1, with TRBD2 matching 8 bases. CDR3 size: 15 residues. The ends lost 4 bases at V and 3 bases at J; junction bases unmatched: 5. Looked up from germline, CDR1 is LGHDT and CDR2 is YNNKEL (reference sequence). The CDR3 is CASSPWRGVYNEQFF. The CDR3 DNA reads TGTGCCAGCAGCCCATGGCGGGGGGTCTACAATGAGCAGTTCTTC.

The chain couples TRBV7-9 to TRBJ1-1, with no clear D. The V gene lost 3 bases and the J gene lost 1 base, with 9 bases spanning the gap. The CDR3 loop spans 14 amino acids. Looked up from germline, CDR1 is SEHNR and CDR2 is FQNEAQ (reference sequence). CDR3 DNA sequence: TGTGCCAGCAGCTTGCTGATTGGGAACACTGAAGCTTTCTTT. Translated: CASSLLIGNTEAFF.

This chain joins TRBV4-1 and TRBJ2-3; D gene ambiguous. Germline V CDR1 and CDR2: MGHRA, YSYEKL. The CDR3 consists of 14 residues. Deletions cut 4 bases from V and 5 bases from J, with 13 bases between. This CDR3 is CASSRTHGGDTQYF. CDR3 nucleotide sequence: TGCGCCAGCAGCCGAACCCACGGTGGAGATACGCAGTATTTT.

This clonotype has a handful of counts. The chain uses TRBV20-1 and TRBJ2-5; TRBD2 matches 10 bases. Germline-derived CDR1 and CDR2 are DFQATT and SNEGSKA (reference sequence). The J segment lost 4 bases and the V segment lost 5 bases, leaving 7 bases of the junction unmatched. The CDR3 loop spans 14 amino acids. The CDR3 is CSAPRLAGPETQYF. DNA of the CDR3: TGCAGTGCTCCACGACTAGCGGGTCCAGAGACCCAGTACTTC.

This clonotype is a singleton in its sample. This chain uses TRBV5-1 with TRBJ1-1; a possible D gene is TRBD1 (5 bases). V was clipped by 0 bases and J by 12 bases, with 9 bases between them. From germline, CDR1 is SGHRS and CDR2 YFSETQ. This CDR3 comprises 11 residues. The CDR3 loop is CASSLEGRTFF. The CDR3 coding sequence is TGCGCCAGCAGCTTGGAGGGGAGAACTTTCTTT.

This chain uses TRBV20-1 with TRBJ2-7, with 11 bases aligning to TRBD1. Germline-derived CDR1 and CDR2 are DFQATT and SNEGSKA (reference sequence). J was trimmed by 2 bases and V by 6 bases; bases with no gene match: 3. The CDR3 loop spans 13 amino acids. CDR3 sequence reads: CSAAGQGAYEQYV. The CDR3 DNA reads TGCAGTGCAGCGGGACAGGGGGCCTACGAGCAGTACGTC.

This clonotype showed up just a few times. The chain has TRBV12-3 or TRBV12-4 and TRBJ2-1; the match to TRBD1 covers 12 bases. V dropped 7 bases and J dropped 4; count of bases not matched to a gene: 11. CDR3 length: 17 residues. The chain's CDR3 is CASNQGQGAMLYNEQFF. CDR3 bases: TGTGCCAGCAACCAGGGACAGGGGGCTATGTTGTACAATGAGCAGTTCTTC.

This clonotype was recorded at least ten times. The chain has TRBV7-9 and TRBJ2-1; D is undetermined. Per germline, CDR1 SEHNR and CDR2 FQNEAQ (reference sequence). V shed 7 bases and J shed 5 bases, with 18 bases lying between them. The CDR3 runs 15 residues. The CDR3 DNA follows: TGTGCCAGCACCGTCTTACTTCCTGCAAACAATGAGCAGTTCTTC. It codes for CASTVLLPANNEQFF.

This clonotype was counted a few times. The CDR3 region has the DNA TGTGCTAGTGGTTTGGTCCTGGAAGCCTCCACAGATACGCAGTATTTT. Encoded protein: CASGLVLEASTDTQYF. V gene TRBV12-5 combines with J gene TRBJ2-3; D not certain. Germline assignment: CDR1 LGHNT and CDR2 FRNRAP. This CDR3 comprises 16 residues. The V end lost 0 bases, the J end lost 2 bases, and 12 bases lay between the germline ends.

For this clonotype: One junction end disagrees with the germline gene, perhaps due to a read error. The J gene is TRBJ2-3, the V gene TRBV12-3 or TRBV12-4, with TRBD2 as a possible D gene (6 bases). This CDR3 region has 16 residues. CDR3 in amino acids: CASSKGLPDFTYTQYF. CDR3 in DNA: TGTGCCAGCAGCAAAGGACTACCAGATTTCACATATACGCAGTATTTT.

Ten or more counts support this clonotype. This chain uses TRBV7-2 with TRBJ2-1; TRBD2 agrees at 7 bases. The CDR3 is 16 amino acids. With V trimmed by 5 bases and J by 1 base, 8 bases remained unmatched. Germline values: CDR1 SGHTA, CDR2 FQGNSA. The CDR3 region has the DNA TGTGCCAGCAGCCAGGCGGGGGTTCGATCCTACAATGAGCAGTTCTTC. This sequence encodes CASSQAGVRSYNEQFF.

The V gene is TRBV4-3, the J gene TRBJ2-2; the D is unclear. The CDR3 has 16 amino acids. Trimming left V 4 bases short and J 4 bases short, with 16 bases between. Germline V gives CDR1 LGHNA, CDR2 YSLEER. The CDR3 loop is CASSPKLKQSTGELFF. The DNA of the CDR3 is TGCGCCAGCAGCCCCAAGCTGAAACAGAGCACCGGGGAGCTGTTTTTT.

This chain uses TRBV29-1 with TRBJ2-3; D remains ambiguous. V was pared by 6 bases and J by 0 bases, with 7 bases between. The CDR3 totals 12 residues. Germline CDR1 is SQVTM and CDR2 is ANQGSEA. The CDR3 here is CSVLESTDTQYF. CDR3 coding DNA: TGCAGCGTCCTCGAGAGCACAGATACGCAGTATTTT.